Each of the 15 T cell receptor beta chains below was sequenced from the same sample in a study of kidney transplant recipient with SARS-CoV-2 infection. TCRdb processed the reads anew with MiXCR; each CDR3 protein has one entry. In the table there are under 250,000 distinct CDR3 sequences, 25% to 35% of which are singletons. The sequencing used a blood sample, collected at baseline and on roughly day 120 from a kidney transplant recipient. These receptors came from a male patient aged 25-45 years who had COVID-19 and was a kidney transplant recipient. The T cells may partly be graft donor cells.

This clonotype showed up many times. This chain uses TRBV7-3 with TRBJ2-7; 9 nucleotides match TRBD2. Germline V gene data show CDR1 as SGHTA and CDR2 as FQGTGA. The J segment lost 3 bases and the V segment lost 2 bases, leaving 8 bases of the junction unmatched. This CDR3 has 16 amino acids. DNA of the CDR3: TGTGCCAGCAGCTTAGATGGCGGGAGGGCCAGCTACGAGCAGTACTTC. Residues: CASSLDGGRASYEQYF. Combining the CDR3 with reference TRBV7-3 and TRBJ2-7 gives the whole variable domain GAGVSQTPSNKVTEKGKYVELRCDPISGHTALYWYRQSLGQGPEFLIYFQGTGAADDSGLPNDRFFAVRPEGSVSTLKIQRTERGDSAVYLCASSLDGGRASYEQYFGPGTRLTVT.

This clonotype was counted at least ten times. CDR3 in DNA: TGTGCCAGCAGTTACAACATAGGACAACAGGGGGATTCACCCCTCCACTTT. The encoded protein is CASSYNIGQQGDSPLHF. This chain links TRBV6-5 with TRBJ1-6; 8 bases are a match to TRBD1. With 2 bases clipped from V and 8 bases from J, the junction kept 11 bases outside the gene matches. Germline CDR1 reads MNHEY; CDR2 reads SVGAGI. This CDR3 is 17 amino acids long.

At least ten counts were recorded for this clonotype. The genes are TRBV6-2 or TRBV6-3 and TRBJ2-2; tentatively, D is TRBD1 (6 bases). With 2 bases removed from V and 5 bases from J, the gap between germline ends came to 15 bases. Germline V gene lookup returns CDR1 MNHEY and CDR2 SVGEGT. The CDR3 is 16 amino acids. The DNA of the CDR3 is TGTGCCAGCAGTTACGCAGGGGCCCAGTGGACCGGGGAGCTGTTTTTT. Translation gives CASSYAGAQWTGELFF.

Of note for this clonotype: A much more abundant neighbour one base away suggests this may be a read error. The V call is TRBV20-1, the J call TRBJ1-6, with 7 nucleotides matching TRBD1. Germline V CDR1 and CDR2: DFQATT, SNEGSKA (reference sequence). The CDR3 consists of 15 residues. CDR3 in amino acids: CSASISWDSYSPPHF. The CDR3 region has the DNA TGCAGTGCTAGTATTTCCTGGGACAGTTATTCACCCCCCCACTTT.

This clonotype was counted ten times or more. The chain couples TRBV5-5 to TRBJ1-2; possible D gene TRBD1, 5 bases. The germline CDR1 and CDR2 sequences are SGHKS and YYEKEE (reference sequence). CDR3 length equals 14 residues. Trimming took off 0 bases at V and 4 bases at J, with 10 bases between the two ends. The CDR3 bases are TGTGCCAGCAGCTTGGAGGCAGGGACCTATGGCTACACCTTC. This encodes CASSLEAGTYGYTF.

Concerning this clonotype: A much larger clone differs by one base, so this may be a read error. The rearrangement joins TRBV20-1 to TRBJ2-2, with 14 bases that match TRBD2. The CDR3 consists of 15 residues. CDR1 is DFQATT, CDR2 SNEGSKA, per germline (reference sequence). The DNA for the CDR3 is TGCAGTACTAGGGGACTAGCGGGGGACACCGGGGAGCTGTTTTTT. Protein: CSTRGLAGDTGELFF.

In its sample, this clonotype was seen many times. V and J are TRBV24-1 and TRBJ1-2; the D is unclear. This CDR3 is built from 17 residues. V was clipped by 6 bases and J by 4 bases, with 23 bases between them. Germline V gives CDR1 KGHDR, CDR2 SFDVKD. CDR3 loop: CATSFMHSTRKTYGYTF. The CDR3 DNA follows: TGTGCCACCAGTTTTATGCATAGTACCAGAAAGACCTATGGCTACACCTTC.

This clonotype has a count of ten or more. V and J are TRBV6-1 and TRBJ1-2, with D unclear. Germline loops: CDR1 MNHNS, CDR2 SASEGT. This CDR3 has 17 residues. V was pared by 4 bases and J by 4 bases, with 22 bases between. CDR3 sequence reads: CASSVLSECRKTYGYTF. The CDR3 region has the DNA TGTGCCAGCAGTGTCCTGTCGGAATGTAGAAAGACCTATGGCTACACCTTC.

This clonotype was seen many times. The chain is built from TRBV11-2 and TRBJ2-6; tentatively, D is TRBD1 or TRBD2 (6 bases each). Germline V CDR1 and CDR2: SGHAT, FQNNGV. The CDR3 is 16 residues long. Trimming removed 7 bases from V and 2 bases from J, with 15 bases in between. In nucleotides, the CDR3 is TGTGCCAGCATTCGTCACCGGGGGCCTGGGGCCAACGTCCTGACTTTC. Translation gives CASIRHRGPGANVLTF. Combining the CDR3 with reference TRBV11-2 and TRBJ2-6 gives the whole variable domain EAGVAQSPRYKIIEKRQSVAFWCNPISGHATLYWYQQILGQGPKLLIQFQNNGVVDDSQLPKDRFSAERLKGVDSTLKIQPAKLEDSAVYLCASIRHRGPGANVLTFGAGSRLTVL.

This clonotype came up many times. The CDR3 sequence is CASSIKTGDNQPQHF. The CDR3 DNA is TGTGCCAGTAGTATCAAGACAGGGGATAATCAGCCCCAGCATTTT. This rearrangement joins TRBV19 to TRBJ1-5; 8 bases match TRBD1. This CDR3 has 15 residues. Germline-derived CDR1 and CDR2 are LNHDA and SQIVND (reference sequence). Trimming at V came to 3 bases and at J to 4 bases, leaving 5 bases not matched to a gene.

This clonotype was recorded at least ten times. CDR3: CASSSLDRGRGGYTF. CDR3 DNA: TGTGCCAGCAGTTCGCTCGACAGGGGGCGCGGAGGCTACACCTTC. This rearrangement joins TRBV28 to TRBJ1-2; 10 bases map to TRBD1. Germline CDR1 MDHEN, CDR2 SYDVKM. V lost 4 bases to trimming and J lost 8 bases; unmatched junction nucleotides: 10. This CDR3 spans 15 amino acids.

The sample holds a few counts of this clonotype. A read error may be the cause here, since a much bigger clone is one base away. The rearrangement joins TRBV3-1 to TRBJ1-4; a weak D match, TRBD1 (6 bases). This CDR3 comprises 14 residues. Germline lookup yields CDR1 LGHDT and CDR2 YNNKEL (reference sequence). In nucleotides, the CDR3 is TGTGCCGGCAGCCAAGGACAGAAAAGGGGAAAACTGTTTTTT. It codes for CAGSQGQKRGKLFF. Complete variable domain (other parts from reference TRBV3-1 and TRBJ1-4): DTAVSQTPKYLVTQMGNDKSIKCEQNLGHDTMYWYKQDSKKFLKIMFSYNNKELIINETVPNRFSPKSPDKAHLNLHINSLELGDSAVYFCAGSQGQKRGKLFFGSGTQLSVL.

In its sample, this clonotype was seen many times. The chain uses TRBV7-6 and TRBJ1-2; D is unclear. Germline V gene sequence: CDR1 SGHVS, CDR2 FNYEAQ. The CDR3 loop spans 17 amino acids. V was trimmed by 5 bases and J by 4 bases, leaving 23 bases between them. The CDR3 DNA is TGTGCCAGCAGCATTGGAGATGAATCTCGAAAGACCTATGGCTACACCTTC. Translation gives CASSIGDESRKTYGYTF.

This clonotype has a single count. This may arise from a read error, as a much more abundant clone is one base away. The V and J genes are TRBV7-6 and TRBJ1-2, with 10 bases aligning to TRBD1. CDR1 SGHVS and CDR2 FNYEAQ come from the germline V gene. V was clipped by 8 bases and J by 6 bases; unmatched bases: 9. The CDR3 is made up of 14 amino acids. CDR3 sequence (DNA): TGTGCCAGCGGCTCTGGACAGGGGGGTGATGGCTACACCTTC. As protein: CASGSGQGGDGYTF.

As for this clonotype: This sequence may be a read error, since a much larger clone differs from it by one base. This CDR3 reads CATKGLAGDNEQLF. CDR3 nucleotides: TGTGCCACCAAGGGACTAGCGGGAGACAATGAGCAGCTCTTC. The chain uses TRBV10-2 and TRBJ2-1; 14 bases line up with TRBD2. The germline CDR1 and CDR2 sequences are WSHSY and SAAADI. There are 14 residues in the CDR3.